This section outlines one T cell receptor beta chain sequence together with its context. The data belong to a study of monozygotic twins with inflammatory bowel disease. One entry per CDR3 protein, without DNA, is what TCRdb gives after re-calling the 5' RACE reads. Here the sample table reports about 440,000 distinct CDR3 sequences. The sequenced sample was blood. The sequence came from a human donor with ulcerative colitis or Crohn's disease, or a healthy co-twin of an affected twin (not recorded which).

Here the CDR3 reads CASSTQPAGNTEAFF. The chain has TRBV7-2 and TRBJ1-1. The CDR3 spans 15 residues. Germline V gene sequence: CDR1 SGHTA, CDR2 FQGNSA.